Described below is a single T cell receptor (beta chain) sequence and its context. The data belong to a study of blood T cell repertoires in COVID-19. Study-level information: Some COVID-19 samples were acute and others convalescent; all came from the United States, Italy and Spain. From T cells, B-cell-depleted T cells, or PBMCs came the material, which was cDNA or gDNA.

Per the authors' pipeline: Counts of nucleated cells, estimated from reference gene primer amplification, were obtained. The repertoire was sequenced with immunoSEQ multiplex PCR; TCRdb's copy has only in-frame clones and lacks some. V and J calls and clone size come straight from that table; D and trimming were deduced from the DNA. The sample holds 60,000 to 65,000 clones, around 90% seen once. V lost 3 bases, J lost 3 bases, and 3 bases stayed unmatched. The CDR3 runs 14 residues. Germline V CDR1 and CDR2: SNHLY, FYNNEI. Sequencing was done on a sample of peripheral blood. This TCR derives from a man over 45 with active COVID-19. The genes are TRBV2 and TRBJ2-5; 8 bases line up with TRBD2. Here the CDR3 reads CASSEGRGEETQYF. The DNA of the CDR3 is TGTGCCAGCAGTGAGGGGCGGGGGGAAGAGACCCAGTACTTC.